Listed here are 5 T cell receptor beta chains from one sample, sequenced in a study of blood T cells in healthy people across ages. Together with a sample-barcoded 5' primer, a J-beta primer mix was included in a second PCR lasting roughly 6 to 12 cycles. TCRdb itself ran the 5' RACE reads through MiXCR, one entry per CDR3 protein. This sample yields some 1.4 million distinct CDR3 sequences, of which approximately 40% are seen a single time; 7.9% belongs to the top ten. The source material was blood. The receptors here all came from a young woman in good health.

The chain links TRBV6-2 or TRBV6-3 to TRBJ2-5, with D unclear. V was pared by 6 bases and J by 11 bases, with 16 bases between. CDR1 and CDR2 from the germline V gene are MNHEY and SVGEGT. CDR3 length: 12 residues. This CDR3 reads CASRNPIYEQYF. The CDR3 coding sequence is TGTGCCAGCAGGAACCCTATCTATGAGCAGTACTTC.

In DNA form, the CDR3 reads TGCAGTGCTAGAGACAGCGAACGAACCTATAGCAATCAGCCCCAGCATTTT. This translates into CSARDSERTYSNQPQHF. The V gene is TRBV20-1, the J gene TRBJ1-5; D not resolved. Germline V lookup: CDR1 DFQATT, CDR2 SNEGSKA (reference sequence). The ends were cut back, 0 bases at V and 0 bases at J, with 15 bases in the middle. The CDR3 is 17 residues long.

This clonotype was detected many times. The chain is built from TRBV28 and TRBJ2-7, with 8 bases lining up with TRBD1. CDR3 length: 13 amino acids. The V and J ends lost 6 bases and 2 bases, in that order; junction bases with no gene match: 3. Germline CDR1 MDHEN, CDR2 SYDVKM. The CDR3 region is CASRRTGPYEQYF. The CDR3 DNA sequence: TGTGCCAGCAGAAGGACAGGGCCCTACGAGCAGTACTTC.

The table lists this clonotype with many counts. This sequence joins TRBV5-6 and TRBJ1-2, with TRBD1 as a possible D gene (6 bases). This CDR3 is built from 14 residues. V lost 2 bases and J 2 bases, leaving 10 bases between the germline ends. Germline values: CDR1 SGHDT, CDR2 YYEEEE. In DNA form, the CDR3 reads TGTGCCAGCAGCTTAGCCGACAGGAACTATGGCTACACCTTC. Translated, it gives CASSLADRNYGYTF.

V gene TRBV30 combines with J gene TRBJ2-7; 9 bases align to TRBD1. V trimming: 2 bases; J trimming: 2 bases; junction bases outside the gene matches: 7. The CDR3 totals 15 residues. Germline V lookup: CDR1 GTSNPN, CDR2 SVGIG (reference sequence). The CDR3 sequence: CAWSFRGQGPYEQYF. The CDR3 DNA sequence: TGTGCCTGGAGTTTCAGGGGACAGGGACCCTACGAGCAGTACTTC.